Included here is one TCR beta chain sequence, with context. This record belongs to a study of blood T cell repertoires in COVID-19. About the study: PBMCs, B-cell-depleted T cells, or T cells provided the cDNA or gDNA that made up the material.

Authors' data handling: Amplification of reference gene primers provided the estimated nucleated cell counts. Sequencing used immunoSEQ multiplex PCR; TCRdb keeps in-frame clones, though not all of them. V and J calls and clone size are copied from that table; D and trimming were computed from the DNA. The table includes about 190,000 clones, around 90% detected once. The origin of this receptor is a man in his forties or fifties with acute or convalescent COVID-19. Sequencing was carried out using peripheral blood.

The CDR3 nucleotides read TGTGCCAGCAGCTCGAAGACAGGGGGAGGCGGGGAGCTGTTTTTT. Its protein is CASSSKTGGGGELFF. The gene calls are TRBV7-2 and TRBJ2-2; 9 positions match TRBD1. Trimming at V came to 4 bases and at J to 7 bases, leaving 7 bases not matched to a gene. Looked up from germline, CDR1 is SGHTA and CDR2 is FQGNSA. The CDR3 consists of 15 residues.